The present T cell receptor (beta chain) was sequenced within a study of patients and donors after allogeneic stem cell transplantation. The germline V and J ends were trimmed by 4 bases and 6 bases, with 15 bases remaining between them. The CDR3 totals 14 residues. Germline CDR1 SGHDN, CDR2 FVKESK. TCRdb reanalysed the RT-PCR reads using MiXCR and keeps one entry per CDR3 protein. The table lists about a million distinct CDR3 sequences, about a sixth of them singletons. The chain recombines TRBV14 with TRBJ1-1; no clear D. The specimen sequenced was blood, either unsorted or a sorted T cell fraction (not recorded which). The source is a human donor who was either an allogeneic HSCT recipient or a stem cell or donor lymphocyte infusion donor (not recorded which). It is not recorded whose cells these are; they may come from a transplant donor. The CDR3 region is CASSPTPGSAEAFF. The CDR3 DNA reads TGTGCCAGCAGCCCTACCCCCGGGAGCGCTGAAGCTTTCTTT.